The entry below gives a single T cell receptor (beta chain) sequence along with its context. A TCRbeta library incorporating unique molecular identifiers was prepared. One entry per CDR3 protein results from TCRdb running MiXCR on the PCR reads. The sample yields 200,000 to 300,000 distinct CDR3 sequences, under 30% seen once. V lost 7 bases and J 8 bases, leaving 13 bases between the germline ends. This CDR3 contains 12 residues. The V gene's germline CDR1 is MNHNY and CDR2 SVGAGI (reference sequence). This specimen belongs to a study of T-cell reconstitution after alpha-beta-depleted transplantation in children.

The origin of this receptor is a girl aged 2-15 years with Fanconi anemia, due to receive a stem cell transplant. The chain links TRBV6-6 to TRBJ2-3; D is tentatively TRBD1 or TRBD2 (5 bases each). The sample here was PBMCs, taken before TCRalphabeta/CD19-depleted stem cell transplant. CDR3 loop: CASKEGAGTQYF. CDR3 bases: TGTGCCAGCAAGGAAGGGGCGGGTACGCAGTATTTT.